Only a few counts were recorded for the clone carrying this T cell receptor (beta chain). Its antigen is not known. This specimen belongs to a study of early T cells in non-severe SARS-CoV-2 infection. Study background: Sequencing was performed on bulk RNA from unsorted whole blood, leaving chains unpaired.

V was pared by 6 bases and J by 12 bases, with 18 bases between. The CDR3 loop spans 13 amino acids. Researchers attached unique molecular identifiers to individual cDNA molecules. TCRdb called the 5' RACE reads again in MiXCR, with one record for every CDR3 protein. The table lists 100,000 to 130,000 distinct CDR3 sequences, around 10% of them singletons. Study results and limitations: Anti-spike CD8 specificities were favored by VDJdb matching, whose results missed private and CD4 specificities.

The sequencing sample was made of whole blood. This sequence joins TRBV12-3 or TRBV12-4 and TRBJ2-1; TRBD2 is a possible D gene (5 bases). The receptor was isolated from an adult who was a healthcare worker with PCR-confirmed SARS-CoV-2 infection or an uninfected control (not recorded which). CDR3 residues: CASSSSASIGQFF. The CDR3 coding sequence is TGTGCCAGCAGCTCCAGTGCTAGCATAGGGCAGTTCTTC.